The 12 T cell receptor beta chains below come from one sample, sequenced in a study of T-cell reconstitution after alpha-beta-depleted transplantation in children. Unique molecular identifiers were incorporated when the TCRbeta library was constructed. TCRdb ran MiXCR on the PCR reads and lists one entry per CDR3 protein. There are a few hundred thousand distinct CDR3 sequences in the sample; under 13% occur only once, and around 2.4% lies in the top ten. This specimen was PBMCs from the stem cell graft donor, taken from the stem cell graft. These receptors were obtained from a human donor who donated a stem cell graft to a child with acute lymphoblastic leukemia.

The V call is TRBV6-2 or TRBV6-3, the J call TRBJ1-1, with a tentative D call TRBD1 (5 bases). Germline values: CDR1 MNHEY, CDR2 SVGEGT. Deletions cut 6 bases from V and 13 bases from J, with 27 bases between. This CDR3 spans 15 amino acids. CDR3 sequence reads: CASRNDNGGSNSLFF. The CDR3 nucleotides read TGTGCCAGCAGAAACGACAATGGGGGAAGTAACAGTCTTTTCTTT.

In this sample, this clonotype turned up many times. The J gene is TRBJ2-5, the V gene TRBV6-7, with a tentative D call TRBD2 (6 bases). TRBV6-7 is identified as an open reading frame with a role that is uncertain. This CDR3 has 13 residues. With 11 bases removed from V and 4 bases from J, the gap between germline ends came to 17 bases. CDR3 amino acids: CALRERRRETQYF. In DNA form, the CDR3 reads TGTGCCCTCCGGGAGAGAAGAAGAGAGACCCAGTACTTC.

CDR3 nucleotides: TGTGCCAGCAGCTCCCCTTCGGAAAGAAGTGAGCAGTTCTTC. It translates to CASSSPSERSEQFF. The gene calls are TRBV12-3 or TRBV12-4 and TRBJ2-1; D is undetermined. Trimming left V 6 bases short and J 9 bases short, with 18 bases between. The length of the CDR3 is 14 residues.

The rearrangement uses TRBV4-3 and TRBJ2-1; no reliable D call. Germline lookup yields CDR1 LGHNA and CDR2 YSLEER. The CDR3 loop spans 13 amino acids. The germline V and J ends were trimmed by 0 bases and 10 bases, with 10 bases remaining between them. In DNA form, the CDR3 reads TGCGCCAGCAGCCAAGATGTCGTCGGGGAGCAGTTCTTC. Residues: CASSQDVVGEQFF.

V gene TRBV4-2 combines with J gene TRBJ2-1; maybe TRBD1 (6 bases). V was trimmed by 0 bases and J by 6 bases, leaving 12 bases between them. Germline CDR1 reads LGHNA; CDR2 reads YNFKEQ. The CDR3 length is 15 residues. CDR3 nucleotide sequence: TGTGCCAGCAGCCAAGACAACAGGGTGACCAATGAGCAGTTCTTC. Its protein is CASSQDNRVTNEQFF.

This clonotype was found a few times. The chain carries TRBV5-1 and TRBJ2-1; 9 bases align to TRBD2. J lost 8 bases, V lost 0 bases, and 9 bases had no gene match. Germline V gene sequence: CDR1 SGHRS, CDR2 YFSETQ. The CDR3 consists of 16 residues. DNA for the CDR3: TGCGCCAGCAGCTTGGCTGTAGCGGGAGTCGGGGATGAGCAGTTCTTC. Translation: CASSLAVAGVGDEQFF.

This clonotype was detected only a few times. The CDR3 bases are TGTGCCAGCAGCCGTTACGCTCTAGGGGGGCCCGATGAGCAGTTCTTC. It encodes CASSRYALGGPDEQFF. The chain combines TRBV7-3 with TRBJ2-1; the D call may be TRBD1 or TRBD2 (6 bases each). The germline gives CDR1 SGHTA, CDR2 FQGTGA. The CDR3 is made up of 16 amino acids. Trimming shortened V by 5 bases and J by 8 bases, and 22 bases separated the two germline ends.

This clonotype was counted a few times. The rearrangement joins TRBV7-3 to TRBJ2-2; D is possibly TRBD2 (6 bases). The CDR3 totals 14 residues. The V end was cut by 5 bases, the J end by 4 bases, with 11 bases between. Germline-derived CDR1 and CDR2 are SGHTA and FQGTGA. CDR3 amino acids: CASSPGRGTGELFF. The CDR3 nucleotides are TGTGCCAGCAGCCCCGGGCGGGGCACCGGGGAGCTGTTTTTT.

This clonotype was found many times. CDR3 DNA sequence: TGTGCCAGCAGCGTAGGCAGCGAGACACGGCCCCTCAATGAGCAGTTCTTC. The encoded protein is CASSVGSETRPLNEQFF. The gene calls are TRBV9 and TRBJ2-1; D gene unclear. The V and J ends lost 0 bases and 6 bases respectively, with 19 bases between them. This CDR3 comprises 17 residues. Germline loops: CDR1 SGDLS, CDR2 YYNGEE.

This clonotype was recorded many times. This sequence joins TRBV7-2 and TRBJ2-3, with unresolved D. CDR1 and CDR2 from the germline V gene are SGHTA and FQGNSA. Between the trimmed V and J ends, which lost 5 bases and 2 bases, there was a span of 17 bases. This CDR3 is built from 16 residues. CDR3 sequence (DNA): TGTGCCAGCAGCCCCCATGCAGAGCTTAACACAGATACGCAGTATTTT. Translated, it gives CASSPHAELNTDTQYF.

This clonotype was seen more than once but under ten times. J is TRBJ2-1 and V is TRBV4-3; D might be TRBD1 (5 bases). The V and J ends lost 0 bases and 4 bases respectively, with 10 bases between them. Germline V gene sequence: CDR1 LGHNA, CDR2 YSLEER. The CDR3 loop spans 15 amino acids. CDR3 sequence (DNA): TGCGCCAGCAGCCAAGAGGCAGGGAATTACAATGAGCAGTTCTTC. Translation: CASSQEAGNYNEQFF.

This clonotype was recorded many times. The chain links TRBV6-5 to TRBJ2-1; 11 bases line up with TRBD1. The CDR3 covers 16 residues. The V gene end was trimmed by 6 bases and the J gene end by 6 bases; junction bases not matched to a gene: 10. Looked up from germline, CDR1 is MNHEY and CDR2 is SVGAGI. DNA for the CDR3: TGTGCCAGCAGCCCACAAGGGGGGACAGGGGGCAATGAGCAGTTCTTC. This sequence encodes CASSPQGGTGGNEQFF.